The rows below give T cell receptor beta chains drawn from one sample of a study of radiotherapy plus CTLA-4 blockade in lung cancer. Repertoires were generated with immunoSEQ multiplex PCR, while TCRdb's copy carries only in-frame clones and drops some. The repertoire includes approximately 40,000 clones, about 68% of them detected once, and 8% to 9% sits in the top ten. The material was peripheral blood, obtained from a patient treated with radiotherapy plus ipilimumab. The receptors shown here come from a human donor with non-small cell lung cancer who had stable disease on radiotherapy plus ipilimumab. The CDR3 runs from the conserved cysteine through the conserved F or W. Fields, in order: clone size, D gene, J gene, V gene, CDR3 protein, CDR3 DNA. A D gene is named only where the DNA matches it firmly. The size field is filled for only some rows; it gives once, few, many or a size class.

size: NA
D: NA
J: TRBJ1-2
V: TRBV19
CDR3: CASSERGDKPGGGYTF
DNA: TGTGCCAGTAGTGAAAGGGGGGACAAACCTGGAGGAGGCTACACCTTC

size: NA
D: NA
J: TRBJ2-1
V: TRBV14
CDR3: CASSLTIKSEQFF
DNA: TGTGCCAGCAGCCTTACCATAAAATCTGAGCAGTTCTTC

size: NA
D: NA
J: TRBJ2-6
V: TRBV9
CDR3: CASSDRVTGANVLTF
DNA: TGTGCCAGCAGCGACAGGGTAACTGGGGCCAACGTCCTGACTTTC

size: NA
D: TRBD1
J: TRBJ2-1
V: TRBV6-1
CDR3: CASFIQGAYYNEQFF
DNA: TGTGCCAGCTTCATCCAGGGGGCCTATTACAATGAGCAGTTCTTC

size: NA
D: TRBD1
J: TRBJ1-2
V: TRBV6-1
CDR3: CASSDRPGQAYGYTF
DNA: TGTGCCAGCAGTGACCGTCCCGGACAGGCCTATGGCTACACCTTC

size: NA
D: NA
J: TRBJ1-1
V: TRBV5-6
CDR3: CASSLQGTEAFF
DNA: TGTGCCAGCAGCTTGCAGGGCACTGAAGCTTTCTTT

size: NA
D: TRBD2
J: TRBJ2-7
V: TRBV7-2
CDR3: CASSLSSISSGAYEQYF
DNA: TGTGCCAGCAGCTTATCCTCCATCTCAAGCGGGGCCTACGAGCAGTACTTC

size: NA
D: NA
J: TRBJ1-1
V: TRBV29-1
CDR3: CSVEVPGSPTEAFF
DNA: TGCAGCGTTGAAGTCCCAGGGTCCCCCACTGAAGCTTTCTTT

size: NA
D: TRBD1
J: TRBJ2-1
V: TRBV5-1
CDR3: CASSLLQGNGEQFF
DNA: TGCGCCAGCAGCTTGCTACAGGGGAACGGTGAGCAGTTCTTC

size: NA
D: NA
J: TRBJ2-6
V: TRBV7-5
CDR3: CVRSPFRGRNSGANVLTF
DNA: TGTGTCAGAAGCCCTTTTAGGGGACGGAACTCTGGGGCCAACGTCCTGACTTTC

size: NA
D: NA
J: TRBJ1-1
V: TRBV28
CDR3: CASSLYGGGTEAFF
DNA: TGTGCCAGCAGTTTATACGGGGGTGGCACTGAAGCTTTCTTT

size: NA
D: NA
J: TRBJ2-5
V: TRBV11-3
CDR3: CASSLDRGWETQYF
DNA: TGTGCCAGCAGCTTAGATCGGGGTTGGGAGACCCAGTACTTC

size: NA
D: TRBD1
J: TRBJ2-7
V: TRBV19
CDR3: CASSMFGQGAEQYF
DNA: TGTGCCAGTAGTATGTTTGGGCAGGGGGCCGAGCAGTACTTC

size: NA
D: TRBD1
J: TRBJ1-2
V: TRBV18
CDR3: CASPWTGNYGYTF
DNA: TGTGCCAGCCCCTGGACAGGTAACTATGGCTACACCTTC

size: NA
D: NA
J: TRBJ1-1
V: TRBV5-1
CDR3: CASSSRVSDTEAFF
DNA: TGCGCCAGCAGCTCCCGAGTCTCAGACACTGAAGCTTTCTTT

size: NA
D: TRBD2
J: TRBJ2-2
V: TRBV29-1
CDR3: CSVGGTSGFNTGELFF
DNA: TGCAGCGTTGGCGGGACTAGCGGGTTTAACACCGGGGAGCTGTTTTTT

size: NA
D: NA
J: TRBJ2-5
V: TRBV18
CDR3: CASSPSGAHKVGETQYF
DNA: TGTGCCAGCTCACCCTCCGGGGCGCACAAAGTGGGGGAGACCCAGTACTTC

size: NA
D: TRBD2
J: TRBJ2-7
V: TRBV6-5
CDR3: CASSSPRGGAYEQYF
DNA: TGTGCCAGCAGTTCCCCCCGCGGGGGGGCGTACGAGCAGTACTTC

size: NA
D: NA
J: TRBJ2-5
V: TRBV9
CDR3: CASSVRGDQETQYF
DNA: TGTGCCAGCAGCGTGAGGGGGGACCAAGAGACCCAGTACTTC

size: NA
D: NA
J: TRBJ1-5
V: TRBV6-1
CDR3: CASSDAVSQPQHF
DNA: TGTGCCAGCAGTGACGCGGTGTCTCAGCCCCAGCATTTT

size: NA
D: NA
J: TRBJ1-2
V: TRBV6-5
CDR3: CASSKRVEYGYTF
DNA: TGTGCCAGCAGTAAAAGGGTCGAATATGGCTACACCTTC

size: NA
D: TRBD1
J: TRBJ1-5
V: TRBV11-2
CDR3: CASSLGTGRIYQPQHF
DNA: TGTGCCAGCAGCTTGGGGACAGGGAGAATTTATCAGCCCCAGCATTTT

size: NA
D: TRBD1
J: TRBJ1-2
V: TRBV6-5
CDR3: CASSSPRGEGYGYTF
DNA: TGTGCCAGCAGTTCCCCCAGGGGGGAAGGCTATGGCTACACCTTC

size: few
D: NA
J: TRBJ2-1
V: TRBV12-5
CDR3: CASGFGLDEQFF
DNA: TGTGCTAGTGGTTTTGGGCTCGATGAGCAGTTCTTC

size: NA
D: TRBD1
J: TRBJ2-7
V: TRBV9
CDR3: CASSVRDRTGVPYEQYF
DNA: TGTGCCAGCAGCGTTCGGGACAGGACAGGGGTGCCCTACGAGCAGTACTTC

size: NA
D: NA
J: TRBJ1-1
V: TRBV6-1
CDR3: CASRDSLFVRTEAFF
DNA: TGTGCCAGCAGGGACTCTTTGTTTGTGCGAACTGAAGCTTTCTTT

size: NA
D: NA
J: TRBJ1-1
V: TRBV29-1
CDR3: CSVETNTEAFF
DNA: TGCAGCGTTGAAACTAACACTGAAGCTTTCTTT

size: NA
D: NA
J: TRBJ1-1
V: TRBV5-1
CDR3: CASSLQGGATEAFF
DNA: TGCGCCAGCAGCTTGCAGGGTGGGGCCACTGAAGCTTTCTTT

size: once
D: NA
J: TRBJ2-7
V: TRBV14
CDR3: CASSQDPGIYEQYF
DNA: TGTGCCAGCAGCCAAGACCCAGGGATCTACGAGCAGTACTTC

size: NA
D: NA
J: TRBJ1-1
V: TRBV19
CDR3: CASSTSDRIVF
DNA: TGTGCCAGTAGTACCTCCGACAGAATTGTATTT

size: once
D: TRBD1
J: TRBJ2-3
V: TRBV7-2
CDR3: CASSLVGDRGMIDTQYF
DNA: TGTGCCAGCAGCTTAGTAGGGGACAGGGGGATGATAGATACGCAGTATTTT

size: NA
D: NA
J: TRBJ1-6
V: TRBV19
CDR3: CASTAGSSYNSPLHF
DNA: TGTGCCAGTACTGCCGGAAGCTCCTATAATTCACCCCTCCACTTT

size: NA
D: NA
J: TRBJ2-7
V: TRBV2
CDR3: CASSGGGVRYEQYF
DNA: TGTGCCAGCAGTGGTGGCGGGGTGAGATACGAGCAGTACTTC

size: NA
D: NA
J: TRBJ2-7
V: TRBV7-2
CDR3: CASSLTGPPEQYF
DNA: TGTGCCAGCAGCTTAACGGGGCCCCCCGAGCAGTACTTC

size: NA
D: NA
J: TRBJ1-1
V: TRBV5-1
CDR3: CASSLTRNNDGAFF
DNA: TGCGCCAGCAGCTTGACCAGGAATAACGACGGAGCTTTCTTT

size: NA
D: TRBD2
J: TRBJ2-5
V: TRBV11-3
CDR3: CASSLGSGETQYF
DNA: TGTGCCAGCAGCTTGGGTAGCGGGGAGACCCAGTACTTC

size: NA
D: NA
J: TRBJ1-3
V: TRBV5-4
CDR3: CASSFEGPSGNTIYF
DNA: TGTGCCAGCAGCTTCGAGGGACCCTCTGGAAACACCATATATTTT

size: NA
D: TRBD1
J: TRBJ1-3
V: TRBV2
CDR3: CASSDPGQGNGNTIYF
DNA: TGTGCCAGCAGTGACCCGGGACAGGGGAACGGAAACACCATATATTTT

size: NA
D: TRBD1
J: TRBJ1-1
V: TRBV11-1
CDR3: CASSFFRTGGTEAFF
DNA: TGTGCCAGCAGCTTTTTCCGTACAGGGGGCACTGAAGCTTTCTTT

size: NA
D: NA
J: TRBJ1-4
V: TRBV25-1
CDR3: CASRQGSEKLFF
DNA: TGTGCCAGCCGGCAGGGAAGCGAAAAACTGTTTTTT

size: NA
D: NA
J: TRBJ1-1
V: TRBV30
CDR3: CAWSPTANTEAFF
DNA: TGTGCCTGGTCGCCCACAGCGAACACTGAAGCTTTCTTT

size: NA
D: TRBD1
J: TRBJ1-1
V: TRBV7-9
CDR3: CASSLVRGGANTEAFF
DNA: TGTGCCAGCAGCTTAGTCAGGGGGGGAGCGAACACTGAAGCTTTCTTT

size: few
D: NA
J: TRBJ1-4
V: TRBV27
CDR3: CASSLSRGLGEKLFF
DNA: TGTGCCAGCAGTTTATCCCGGGGGCTTGGTGAAAAACTGTTTTTT

size: NA
D: NA
J: TRBJ2-2
V: TRBV11-3
CDR3: CASSLDPSKTGELFF
DNA: TGTGCCAGCAGCTTAGATCCCTCTAAGACCGGGGAGCTGTTTTTT

size: NA
D: TRBD1
J: TRBJ1-2
V: TRBV25-1
CDR3: CASRARTGVGGYTF
DNA: TGTGCCAGCAGGGCGCGGACAGGGGTAGGAGGCTACACCTTC

size: NA
D: TRBD2
J: TRBJ2-7
V: TRBV5-4
CDR3: CASSFTAGGLNEQYF
DNA: TGTGCCAGCAGCTTCACAGCGGGGGGGCTAAACGAGCAGTACTTC

size: NA
D: TRBD1
J: TRBJ1-5
V: TRBV7-2
CDR3: CASSLAPTGNQPQHF
DNA: TGTGCCAGCAGCTTAGCGCCGACAGGGAATCAGCCCCAGCATTTT

size: NA
D: NA
J: TRBJ1-5
V: TRBV19
CDR3: CASSIALFGQPQHF
DNA: TGTGCCAGTAGTATAGCATTGTTTGGTCAGCCCCAGCATTTT

size: NA
D: TRBD2
J: TRBJ2-5
V: TRBV5-4
CDR3: CASSPLPGVAGAQETQYF
DNA: TGTGCCAGCAGCCCTCTTCCGGGGGTAGCGGGAGCACAAGAGACCCAGTACTTC

size: NA
D: NA
J: TRBJ1-6
V: TRBV6-1
CDR3: CASSAWDPNNSPLHF
DNA: TGTGCCAGCAGTGCGTGGGACCCGAATAATTCACCCCTCCACTTT

size: NA
D: NA
J: TRBJ1-1
V: TRBV19
CDR3: CASIKWGENAAEAFF
DNA: TGTGCCAGTATTAAATGGGGCGAGAATGCGGCTGAAGCTTTCTTT

size: NA
D: NA
J: TRBJ1-2
V: TRBV6-5
CDR3: CASSYDGPYGYTF
DNA: TGTGCCAGCAGTTACGACGGCCCCTATGGCTACACCTTC